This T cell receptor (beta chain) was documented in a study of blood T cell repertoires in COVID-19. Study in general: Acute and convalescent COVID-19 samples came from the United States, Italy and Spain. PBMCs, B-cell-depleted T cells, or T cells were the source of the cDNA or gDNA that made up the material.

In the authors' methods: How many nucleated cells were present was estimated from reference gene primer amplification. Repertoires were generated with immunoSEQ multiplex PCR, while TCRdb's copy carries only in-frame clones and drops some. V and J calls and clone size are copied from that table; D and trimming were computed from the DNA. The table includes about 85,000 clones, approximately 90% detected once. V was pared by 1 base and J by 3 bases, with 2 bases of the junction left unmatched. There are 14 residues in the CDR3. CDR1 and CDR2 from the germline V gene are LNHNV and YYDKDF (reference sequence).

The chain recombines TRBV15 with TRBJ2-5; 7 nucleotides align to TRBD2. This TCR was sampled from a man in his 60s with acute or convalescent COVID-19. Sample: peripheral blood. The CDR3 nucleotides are TGTGCCACCAGCAGAGGAGCGGGAAAAGAGACCCAGTACTTC. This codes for CATSRGAGKETQYF.